Described below is a single T cell receptor beta chain sequence and its context. These data belong to a study of blood T cell repertoires in COVID-19. Study-level background: Sites across the United States, Italy and Spain contributed samples from acute and convalescent COVID-19. T cells, B-cell-depleted T cells, or PBMCs provided the cDNA or gDNA that served as material.

The germline V gene has CDR1 LGHNA and CDR2 YNFKEQ. J was trimmed by 3 bases and V by 3 bases; bases with no gene match: 15. The CDR3 extends over 19 amino acids. In the original analysis: Estimates of nucleated cell counts were drawn from the amplification of reference gene primers. Produced via immunoSEQ multiplex PCR; TCRdb's table is partial and in-frame only. V and J calls plus clone size are reproduced from that table; the DNA served to infer D and trimming. The sample lists some 140,000 clones; approximately 85% were seen once. This receptor was obtained from a human donor in a cohort sampled during active COVID-19. The chain recombines TRBV4-2 with TRBJ2-3; 10 bases agree with TRBD2. Sequenced sample: peripheral blood. CDR3 sequence reads: CASSQSGDRAGGLTDTQYF. The DNA of the CDR3 is TGTGCCAGCAGCCAGTCAGGAGACCGAGCGGGGGGGTTGACAGATACGCAGTATTTT.